The 28 T cell receptor beta chains listed next were all sequenced from one sample in a study of CD8 T cells in Susac syndrome. Random hexamers were used to reverse transcribe the RNA input (about 0.5 to 1 ug). TCRdb independently ran MiXCR on the immunoSEQ multiplex PCR reads; one entry per CDR3 protein. The sample has a few hundred thousand distinct CDR3 sequences, approximately 85% seen once. Sample: CD8+ T cells from PBMCs. These receptors originate from a human donor with multiple sclerosis.

This chain joins TRBV28 and TRBJ1-5, with D uncertain. V lost 3 bases and J 0 bases, leaving 12 bases between the germline ends. Germline V gene data show CDR1 as MDHEN and CDR2 as SYDVKM. This CDR3 contains 16 residues. CDR3 region: CASSLGLGNSNQPQHF. The CDR3 nucleotides read TGTGCCAGCAGTTTGGGGTTGGGTAATAGCAATCAGCCCCAGCATTTT.

This clonotype was counted only a few times. This chain connects TRBV6-1 to TRBJ2-5; 8 bases match TRBD2. This CDR3 is built from 13 residues. Germline CDR1 reads MNHNS; CDR2 reads SASEGT. The ends lost 7 bases at V and 4 bases at J; junction bases unmatched: 5. This chain's CDR3 is CASTPGGSETQYF. As DNA, the CDR3 is TGTGCCAGCACCCCGGGGGGGTCAGAGACCCAGTACTTC.

The rearrangement joins TRBV28 to TRBJ2-1, with 9 bases identical to TRBD2. The CDR3 totals 17 residues. Germline V gives CDR1 MDHEN, CDR2 SYDVKM. The V gene end was trimmed by 1 base and the J gene end by 4 bases; junction bases not matched to a gene: 8. The CDR3 reads CASSLLEASGAYNEQFF. DNA for the CDR3: TGTGCCAGCAGTTTATTGGAGGCTAGCGGGGCATACAATGAGCAGTTCTTC.

This chain uses TRBV9 with TRBJ2-5; perhaps D is TRBD1 or TRBD2 (6 bases each). Germline values: CDR1 SGDLS, CDR2 YYNGEE. This CDR3 has 17 amino acids. Trimming pared 3 bases from V and 4 bases from J, leaving 22 bases between. The CDR3 loop reads CASSAQGRGLGGETQYF. The CDR3, as DNA: TGTGCCAGCAGCGCCCAAGGCCGGGGGCTTGGTGGAGAGACCCAGTACTTC. Drawing the rest from reference TRBV9 and TRBJ2-5, the complete variable domain is DSGVTQTPKHLITATGQRVTLRCSPRSGDLSVYWYQQSLDQGLQFLIQYYNGEERAKGNILERFSAQQFPDLHSELNLSSLELGDSALYFCASSAQGRGLGGETQYFGPGTRLLVL.

This clonotype appeared a single time. The chain links TRBV7-9 to TRBJ2-7; D is unresolved. V shed 5 bases and J shed 2 bases, with 13 bases lying between them. CDR1 and CDR2 (germline): SEHNR, FQNEAQ (reference sequence). This CDR3 region has 14 residues. This CDR3 reads CASSLPGEAYEQYF. The DNA for the CDR3 is TGTGCCAGCAGCCTCCCGGGCGAGGCCTACGAGCAGTACTTC.

The chain employs TRBV3-1 and TRBJ1-4; D is unclear. The CDR3 consists of 14 residues. Germline V gene data show CDR1 as LGHDT and CDR2 as YNNKEL (reference sequence). Deletions cut 0 bases from V and 8 bases from J, with 10 bases between. The CDR3 nucleotides read TGTGCCAGCAGCCAAGAAAGAGGGTCCGAAAAACTGTTTTTT. It yields the protein CASSQERGSEKLFF.

This clonotype was detected only a few times. The rearrangement uses TRBV6-5 and TRBJ2-3; unclear D gene. The CDR3 runs to 13 residues. V was shortened by 2 bases and J by 10 bases, with 13 bases between the two germline ends. Germline V gene data show CDR1 as MNHEY and CDR2 as SVGAGI. CDR3 amino acids: CASSYTRWAAQYF. The CDR3 DNA follows: TGTGCCAGCAGTTACACCCGGTGGGCCGCGCAGTATTTT.

The chain has TRBV6-2 or TRBV6-3 and TRBJ2-2; possibly TRBD1 or TRBD2 for D (6 bases each). Germline CDR1 and CDR2: MNHEY and SVGEGT. This CDR3 contains 13 residues. V was clipped by 7 bases and J by 7 bases, with 13 bases between them. This CDR3 reads CASTGGGGGELFF. The DNA of the CDR3 is TGTGCCAGCACCGGGGGCGGAGGCGGGGAGCTGTTTTTT.

This clonotype showed up just once. The chain links TRBV7-2 to TRBJ2-7, with 7 nucleotides matching TRBD1. Losses at the gene ends were 3 bases for V and 4 bases for J; bases not matched to a gene: 9. Germline lookup yields CDR1 SGHTA and CDR2 FQGNSA. CDR3 length: 15 residues. In DNA, the CDR3 is TGTGCCAGCAGCTTTCCGGGACAGTCGACTTACGAGCAGTACTTC. Protein product: CASSFPGQSTYEQYF.

The V and J genes are TRBV5-4 and TRBJ2-3; TRBD1 matches at 9 bases. CDR1 SGHNT and CDR2 YYREEE come from the germline V gene (reference sequence). Unmatched junction bases numbered 8, after V lost 1 base and J lost 2 bases. This CDR3 region has 17 residues. The CDR3 DNA sequence: TGTGCCAGCAGCTTGCACGGGACAGGGTGGCTCACAGATACGCAGTATTTT. Its translation is CASSLHGTGWLTDTQYF.

The chain employs TRBV5-6 and TRBJ1-1; 7 positions agree with TRBD1. The CDR3 runs 16 residues. Germline trimming cut 4 bases from V and 0 bases from J; bases unmatched to any gene: 9. The germline gives CDR1 SGHDT, CDR2 YYEEEE. CDR3 sequence reads: CASSPTAGGMNTEAFF. For the CDR3, the DNA is TGTGCCAGCAGCCCAACCGCAGGGGGTATGAACACTGAAGCTTTCTTT.

The gene calls are TRBV7-2 and TRBJ2-3, with 9 bases lining up with TRBD2. Per germline, CDR1 SGHTA and CDR2 FQGNSA. CDR3 size: 16 residues. Unmatched junction bases numbered 10, after V lost 5 bases and J lost 4 bases. The CDR3 nucleotides read TGTGCCAGCAGCCCAAGTAGCGGGAGTGTAGCAGATACGCAGTATTTT. Its protein is CASSPSSGSVADTQYF.

This chain joins TRBV27 and TRBJ1-1; tentative D call: TRBD1 (5 bases). The CDR3 length is 14 residues. Trimming removed 4 bases from V and 1 base from J, with 10 bases in between. Germline V lookup: CDR1 MNHEY, CDR2 SMNVEV (reference sequence). The CDR3 coding sequence is TGTGCCAGCAGTTGGTCAGGGACGAACACTGAAGCTTTCTTT. It codes for CASSWSGTNTEAFF.

This clonotype occurred once. V gene TRBV3-1 combines with J gene TRBJ2-7, with no clear D. The V end was cut by 3 bases, the J end by 3 bases, with 9 bases between. CDR1 is LGHDT, CDR2 YNNKEL, per germline (reference sequence). The CDR3 totals 13 residues. The CDR3, as DNA: TGTGCCAGCAGCCACGACACCTTCTACGAGCAGTACTTC. Amino acids: CASSHDTFYEQYF.

V and J are TRBV7-6 and TRBJ2-7, with D possibly matching TRBD2 (7 bases). The V end lost 4 bases, the J end lost 3 bases, and 16 bases lay between the germline ends. This CDR3 comprises 15 residues. Germline-derived CDR1 and CDR2 are SGHVS and FNYEAQ. The CDR3 nucleotides are TGTGCCAGCAGCTCCCGTGGGGGGGGCAGCTACGAGCAGTACTTC. As protein: CASSSRGGGSYEQYF.

This rearrangement joins TRBV25-1 to TRBJ2-3, with D tentatively TRBD1 (6 bases). V was pared by 2 bases and J by 2 bases, with 8 bases between. The CDR3 extends over 14 amino acids. Germline lookup yields CDR1 MGHDK and CDR2 SYGVNS. The CDR3 reads CASSEGDTTDTQYF. CDR3 nucleotide sequence: TGTGCCAGCAGTGAAGGGGACACCACAGATACGCAGTATTTT.

The chain has TRBV12-3 or TRBV12-4 and TRBJ1-2; 9 nucleotides line up with TRBD1. CDR3 length equals 18 residues. The V gene end was trimmed by 4 bases and the J gene end by 0 bases; junction bases not matched to a gene: 12. As DNA, the CDR3 is TGTGCCAGCAGTTCCCCGGGACAGGGAGAGGCCCCTAACTATGGCTACACCTTC. Amino acids: CASSSPGQGEAPNYGYTF.

The rearrangement links TRBV6-5 to TRBJ1-1; D perhaps matches TRBD1 (5 bases). This CDR3 is 16 amino acids long. Germline-derived CDR1 and CDR2 are MNHEY and SVGAGI. Trimming removed 2 bases at V and 6 bases at J, with 19 bases between. Written as DNA, the CDR3 is TGTGCCAGCAGTTACCTTGCAGGGAGCGGTAACGCTGAAGCTTTCTTT. Amino acid sequence: CASSYLAGSGNAEAFF.

The rearrangement uses TRBV24-1 and TRBJ2-2; the D gene could be TRBD1 or TRBD2 (5 bases each). The CDR3 is 14 residues long. The V gene lost 7 bases and the J gene lost 5 bases, with 13 bases spanning the gap. Germline values: CDR1 KGHDR, CDR2 SFDVKD. The CDR3 DNA reads as TGTGCCACCAGCCCGCTAGAGGGGACCGGGGAGCTGTTTTTT. This translates into CATSPLEGTGELFF.

The chain is built from TRBV6-2 or TRBV6-3 and TRBJ2-7; D unresolved. The CDR3 loop spans 16 amino acids. The germline V and J ends were trimmed by 2 bases and 2 bases, with 16 bases remaining between them. The germline CDR1 and CDR2 sequences are MNHEY and SVGEGT. The CDR3 here is CASSYPISQLPYEQYF. CDR3 coding DNA: TGTGCCAGCAGTTACCCCATATCGCAGCTACCCTACGAGCAGTACTTC.

The chain links TRBV29-1 to TRBJ2-3; D gene ambiguous. V lost 7 bases, J lost 0 bases, and 11 bases lay in between. This CDR3 spans 13 amino acids. CDR1 and CDR2 (germline): SQVTM, ANQGSEA. The CDR3 loop is CSEVHSSTDTQYF. The CDR3 nucleotides are TGCAGCGAGGTTCACAGTAGCACAGATACGCAGTATTTT.

V gene TRBV20-1 combines with J gene TRBJ1-3; 8 bases are a match to TRBD1. There are 19 residues in the CDR3. Germline V lookup: CDR1 DFQATT, CDR2 SNEGSKA (reference sequence). J lost 0 bases, V lost 0 bases, and 13 bases had no gene match. DNA for the CDR3: TGCAGTGCTAGAGAGCGTGGACAGGGTGTTTTGCACTCTGGAAACACCATATATTTT. Translating it yields CSARERGQGVLHSGNTIYF.

V is TRBV6-5 and J is TRBJ2-1; 9 bases are a match to TRBD2. With 2 bases clipped from V and 10 bases from J, the junction kept 9 bases outside the gene matches. Per the germline V gene, CDR1 is MNHEY and CDR2 is SVGAGI. The CDR3 totals 15 residues. CDR3 sequence reads: CASSYNAGGDWEQFF. DNA of the CDR3: TGTGCCAGCAGTTACAATGCGGGAGGGGATTGGGAGCAGTTCTTC.

The chain couples TRBV7-9 to TRBJ2-7, with TRBD2 matching 8 bases. In germline, CDR1 is SEHNR, CDR2 FQNEAQ (reference sequence). The CDR3 loop spans 15 amino acids. With V trimmed by 5 bases and J by 3 bases, 9 bases remained unmatched. In nucleotides, the CDR3 is TGTGCCAGCAGCGGCGCACTAGCGGACCGCTACGAGCAGTACTTC. Its protein is CASSGALADRYEQYF.

The genes are TRBV5-1 and TRBJ1-2; TRBD1 matches at 8 bases. CDR1 is SGHRS, CDR2 YFSETQ, per germline. The ends lost 5 bases at V and 4 bases at J; junction bases unmatched: 10. The CDR3 is 15 residues long. In DNA, the CDR3 is TGCGCCAGCAGGGCTGACAGGGGTTCTTCCTATGGCTACACCTTC. Protein sequence: CASRADRGSSYGYTF.

The chain couples TRBV27 to TRBJ2-2; 8 bases agree with TRBD2. CDR3 length: 16 amino acids. Losses at the gene ends were 4 bases for V and 4 bases for J; bases not matched to a gene: 8. Germline values: CDR1 MNHEY, CDR2 SMNVEV (reference sequence). The DNA of the CDR3 is TGTGCCAGCAGTTACCGGAGCGGGAGTATCACCGGGGAGCTGTTTTTT. It encodes CASSYRSGSITGELFF.

CDR3 residues: CASSVGLAGGPYNEQFF. The CDR3 region has the DNA TGTGCCAGCAGCGTAGGTCTAGCGGGAGGACCCTACAATGAGCAGTTCTTC. The chain recombines TRBV9 with TRBJ2-1, with 11 bases matching TRBD2. V lost 0 bases to trimming and J lost 2 bases; unmatched junction nucleotides: 4. The germline V gene has CDR1 SGDLS and CDR2 YYNGEE. This CDR3 spans 17 amino acids.

The V gene is TRBV5-4, the J gene TRBJ2-7; possible D gene TRBD2, 5 bases. CDR1 is SGHNT, CDR2 YYREEE, per germline (reference sequence). This CDR3 is built from 14 residues. V was shortened by 9 bases and J by 2 bases, with 18 bases between the two germline ends. The CDR3 is CATQTASGTYEQYF. CDR3 in DNA: TGTGCCACCCAGACGGCGTCCGGGACCTACGAGCAGTACTTC.